Listed here is a single T cell receptor (beta chain). Produced via immunoSEQ multiplex PCR; TCRdb's table is partial and in-frame only. This sample has tens of thousands of clones; more than 75% occur once, and the top ten carry roughly 12%. This record belongs to a study of blood T cell repertoires in COVID-19. About the research overall: The study drew acute and convalescent COVID-19 samples from the United States, Italy and Spain.

The CDR3 spans 15 residues. The ends were cut back, 2 bases at V and 4 bases at J, with 9 bases in the middle. Germline CDR1 and CDR2: SNHLY and FYNNEI. Sequenced sample: peripheral blood. The sequence derives from an elderly man with acute or convalescent COVID-19. This rearrangement joins TRBV2 to TRBJ2-6; D possibly corresponds to TRBD1 (6 bases). CDR3 protein: CASSEQGLGANVLTF. The CDR3, as DNA: TGTGCCAGCAGTGAACAGGGGCTCGGGGCCAACGTCCTGACTTTC.